Presented here are 27 T cell receptor beta chains from one specimen sequenced in a study of vaccination and CD4 T cells after COVID-19. Antigens for these TCRs are unknown. Cultured CD4+ T cells had their DNA profiled by the Oncomine TCR Beta short-read assay. MiXCR was run by TCRdb on the PCR reads, yielding one entry per CDR3 protein. The sample shows about 11,000 distinct CDR3 sequences, roughly 60% of them seen only once. Regarding treatment: roughly 11-day PBMC culture with coronavirus spike peptide pools or control peptides (ViraFEST assay). The source material was CD4+ T cells from blood, cultured in vitro. These TCRs come from a human donor who had recovered from COVID-19.

The J gene is TRBJ2-5, the V gene TRBV7-2, with D hard to call. Germline assignment: CDR1 SGHTA and CDR2 FQGNSA. The CDR3 is made up of 13 amino acids. The V end was cut by 1 base, the J end by 4 bases, with 7 bases between. The CDR3 nucleotides are TGTGCCAGCAGCTTAGAAGGGCTAGAGACCCAGTACTTC. The encoded protein is CASSLEGLETQYF.

The chain joins TRBV6-2 or TRBV6-3 to TRBJ1-6; 10 bases line up with TRBD1. From germline, CDR1 is MNHEY and CDR2 SVGEGT. The V segment lost 2 bases and the J segment 5 bases; nucleotides outside the gene matches: 0. This CDR3 region has 15 residues. The CDR3 region is CASSYGTGDNSPLHF. The CDR3 DNA follows: TGTGCCAGCAGTTACGGGACAGGGGATAATTCACCCCTCCACTTT.

This chain connects TRBV5-5 to TRBJ2-2, with 13 bases matching TRBD2. Germline V gene sequence: CDR1 SGHKS, CDR2 YYEKEE (reference sequence). The CDR3 loop spans 18 amino acids. The junction had 11 bases not matched to a gene; V was cut back by 4 bases and J by 5 bases. The CDR3 reads CASSTMRTSGRGTGELFF. As DNA, the CDR3 is TGTGCCAGCAGCACGATGAGGACTAGCGGGAGAGGTACCGGGGAGCTGTTTTTT. Using reference TRBV5-5 and TRBJ2-2 for the parts outside the CDR3, the full variable domain is DAGVTQSPTHLIKTRGQQVTLRCSPISGHKSVSWYQQVLGQGPQFIFQYYEKEERGRGNFPDRFSARQFPNYSSELNVNALLLGDSALYLCASSTMRTSGRGTGELFFGEGSRLTVL.

The chain joins TRBV20-1 to TRBJ2-6; a weak D match, TRBD2 (6 bases). The germline gives CDR1 DFQATT, CDR2 SNEGSKA (reference sequence). The germline V and J ends were trimmed by 3 bases and 4 bases, with 7 bases remaining between them. The CDR3 is made up of 13 amino acids. The CDR3 loop is CSARAGGANVLTF. The CDR3 DNA reads as TGCAGTGCTAGGGCGGGGGGGGCCAACGTCCTGACTTTC.

This clonotype was seen just once. The rearrangement uses TRBV7-8 and TRBJ2-1, with 7 nucleotides matching TRBD1. Germline V gene lookup returns CDR1 SGHVS and CDR2 FQNEAQ. The CDR3 length is 14 residues. J lost 4 bases, V lost 10 bases, and 10 bases had no gene match. In nucleotides, the CDR3 is TGTGCCACCTGGCCCGGGACAGAGTACAATGAGCAGTTCTTC. Amino acids: CATWPGTEYNEQFF.

This sequence joins TRBV5-1 and TRBJ2-1; D might be TRBD1 (6 bases). The germline V gene encodes CDR1 SGHRS and CDR2 YFSETQ. The CDR3 consists of 15 residues. Trimming shortened V by 5 bases and J by 5 bases, and 17 bases separated the two germline ends. CDR3 residues: CASRPAGTRHNEQFF. CDR3 coding DNA: TGCGCCAGCAGACCCGCCGGGACAAGACACAATGAGCAGTTCTTC.

This chain joins TRBV6-4 and TRBJ1-6; D is uncertain. The germline CDR1 and CDR2 sequences are MRHNA and SNTAGT. The V gene lost 5 bases and the J gene lost 9 bases, with 11 bases spanning the gap. This CDR3 spans 13 amino acids. CDR3 nucleotides: TGTGCCAGCAGTTCTCAGGCGGGTTCACCCCTCCACTTT. Its translation is CASSSQAGSPLHF.

The rearrangement uses TRBV2 and TRBJ2-2; TRBD2 aligns across 16 bases. This CDR3 spans 18 amino acids. Trimming took 4 bases from V and 6 from J; bases not matched to a gene: 8. Germline values: CDR1 SNHLY, CDR2 FYNNEI. CDR3 sequence: CASSVGLAGGPGAGELFF. The CDR3 nucleotides are TGTGCCAGCAGTGTGGGACTAGCGGGAGGGCCGGGAGCCGGGGAGCTGTTTTTT.

This chain links TRBV18 with TRBJ1-2; D possibly corresponds to TRBD1 (5 bases). CDR1 and CDR2 from the germline V gene are KGHSH and LQKENI. V was pared by 2 bases and J by 7 bases, with 11 bases between. This CDR3 is 13 amino acids long. The CDR3 region has the DNA TGTGCCAGCTCACCAGGGGCGGGAGGTGGCTACACCTTC. Protein product: CASSPGAGGGYTF.

This clonotype has a handful of counts. This chain links TRBV24-1 with TRBJ2-1, with TRBD2 matching 13 bases. J gave up 3 bases and V 4 bases, and 8 bases lay outside the gene matches. The CDR3 covers 18 residues. Looked up from germline, CDR1 is KGHDR and CDR2 is SFDVKD. CDR3: CATSDPGLAGVRYNEQFF. CDR3 sequence (DNA): TGTGCCACCAGTGACCCCGGACTAGCGGGAGTGCGCTACAATGAGCAGTTCTTC.

This rearrangement joins TRBV2 to TRBJ2-2, with TRBD2 matching 10 bases. The CDR3 length is 14 residues. Losses at the gene ends were 8 bases for V and 4 bases for J; bases not matched to a gene: 4. Germline values: CDR1 SNHLY, CDR2 FYNNEI. CDR3 in amino acids: CASFLAGVTGELFF. The CDR3 DNA sequence: TGTGCCAGCTTTCTAGCGGGAGTCACCGGGGAGCTGTTTTTT.

This clonotype has just one count. The chain combines TRBV20-1 with TRBJ1-4; maybe TRBD1 (5 bases). The germline CDR1 and CDR2 sequences are DFQATT and SNEGSKA (reference sequence). Trimming shortened V by 1 base and J by 3 bases, and 12 bases separated the two germline ends. This CDR3 has 15 amino acids. The CDR3 sequence is CSARGPKGSNEKLFF. The DNA of the CDR3 is TGCAGTGCTAGAGGACCTAAGGGGTCTAATGAAAAACTGTTTTTT.

The chain carries TRBV28 and TRBJ2-7; the D is unclear. Between the trimmed V and J ends, which lost 3 bases and 2 bases, there was a span of 8 bases. This CDR3 is 13 amino acids long. Per the germline V gene, CDR1 is MDHEN and CDR2 is SYDVKM. Here the CDR3 DNA reads TGTGCCAGCAGTTTGCAGCTTACCTACGAGCAGTACTTC. Its translation is CASSLQLTYEQYF.

In this sample, this clonotype turned up a few times. The rearrangement links TRBV6-5 to TRBJ2-5, with 9 bases aligning to TRBD1. The germline V gene encodes CDR1 MNHEY and CDR2 SVGAGI. The length of the CDR3 is 16 residues. J lost 6 bases, V lost 3 bases, and 11 bases had no gene match. The DNA for the CDR3 is TGTGCCAGCAGTTATGCCAAAGGGACAGGGTCTAAGACCCAGTACTTC. It encodes CASSYAKGTGSKTQYF.

This chain joins TRBV6-5 and TRBJ2-3; no definite D call. This CDR3 is built from 14 residues. The V end was cut by 1 base, the J end by 2 bases, with 7 bases between. The germline V gene has CDR1 MNHEY and CDR2 SVGAGI. In DNA, the CDR3 is TGTGCCAGCAGTTACTTGGCAGTCACAGATACGCAGTATTTT. Encoded protein: CASSYLAVTDTQYF.

The V and J genes are TRBV2 and TRBJ2-3, with unresolved D. V was cut by 5 bases and J by 2 bases, with 11 bases left in between. CDR3 length: 14 amino acids. CDR1 is SNHLY, CDR2 FYNNEI, per germline. CDR3 protein: CASSKTLVTDTQYF. The CDR3 nucleotides are TGTGCCAGCAGTAAAACGTTAGTCACAGATACGCAGTATTTT.

V and J are TRBV6-1 and TRBJ1-5, with D tentatively TRBD1 (5 bases). Germline assignment: CDR1 MNHNS and CDR2 SASEGT. V was pared by 7 bases and J by 5 bases, with 12 bases between. The CDR3 length is 13 residues. CDR3 protein: CASTRGIHQPQHF. CDR3 sequence (DNA): TGTGCCAGCACGCGGGGGATTCATCAGCCCCAGCATTTT.

The chain uses TRBV19 and TRBJ1-5, with D possibly matching TRBD1 (5 bases). V was clipped by 5 bases and J by 5 bases, with 10 bases between them. Germline CDR1 is LNHDA and CDR2 is SQIVND (reference sequence). The CDR3 has 13 amino acids. CDR3 loop: CASSVDTHQPQHF. The CDR3 bases are TGTGCCAGTAGTGTGGACACCCATCAGCCCCAGCATTTT.

The sample holds one count of this clonotype. J is TRBJ2-3 and V is TRBV20-1, with TRBD1 matching over 10 bases. The germline CDR1 and CDR2 sequences are DFQATT and SNEGSKA (reference sequence). This CDR3 region has 18 residues. J gave up 6 bases and V 5 bases, and 20 bases lay outside the gene matches. DNA of the CDR3: TGCAGTGCTCCACCACGGGACAGGGGTCTCGCCCTCCGTGATACGCAGTATTTT. Protein product: CSAPPRDRGLALRDTQYF.

This chain joins TRBV11-2 and TRBJ1-2, with TRBD1 matching 7 bases. In germline, CDR1 is SGHAT, CDR2 FQNNGV. The CDR3 runs to 13 residues. V dropped 3 bases and J dropped 2; count of bases not matched to a gene: 0. The CDR3 DNA follows: TGTGCCAGCAGCTTGGACAGGAACTATGGCTACACCTTC. Encoded protein: CASSLDRNYGYTF.

This clonotype was recorded a few times. The J gene is TRBJ2-5, the V gene TRBV3-1; D gene unclear. Germline-derived CDR1 and CDR2 are LGHDT and YNNKEL (reference sequence). V was pared by 0 bases and J by 5 bases, with 16 bases between. The CDR3 is made up of 16 amino acids. The CDR3 reads CASSQDRSPRRETQYF. The CDR3 bases are TGTGCCAGCAGCCAAGATCGATCCCCGAGGCGGGAGACCCAGTACTTC.

The rearrangement uses TRBV20-1 and TRBJ1-6; 9 bases align to TRBD1. The CDR3 extends over 17 amino acids. CDR1 is DFQATT and CDR2 is SNEGSKA in the germline V gene (reference sequence). With 1 base clipped from V and 3 bases from J, the junction kept 7 bases outside the gene matches. DNA of the CDR3: TGCAGTGCTAGAGTGGGGGCGGGACAGGGCTATAATTCACCCCTCCACTTT. Translation gives CSARVGAGQGYNSPLHF.

This clonotype was counted only a few times. This rearrangement joins TRBV2 to TRBJ2-7, with TRBD2 matching 7 bases. Germline V CDR1 and CDR2: SNHLY, FYNNEI. The CDR3 sequence is 13 residues long. The V segment lost 6 bases and the J segment 6 bases; nucleotides outside the gene matches: 8. The CDR3 DNA reads TGTGCCAGCAGCCGTAGCGGGCTTGCCGAGCAGTACTTC. It translates to CASSRSGLAEQYF.

J is TRBJ2-1 and V is TRBV6-2 or TRBV6-3, with TRBD2 identical over 10 bases. This CDR3 contains 16 residues. The V segment lost 5 bases and the J segment 7 bases; nucleotides outside the gene matches: 11. Germline loops: CDR1 MNHEY, CDR2 SVGEGT. CDR3 amino acids: CASSIGRAGGYNEQFF. In DNA, the CDR3 is TGTGCCAGCAGTATCGGACGAGCGGGAGGGTATAATGAGCAGTTCTTC.

The chain is built from TRBV6-5 and TRBJ1-1, with D possibly being TRBD1 (6 bases). Trimming took off 4 bases at V and 6 bases at J, with 12 bases between the two ends. CDR1 and CDR2 from the germline V gene are MNHEY and SVGAGI. This CDR3 is built from 13 residues. The CDR3 here is CASSFSGAPEAFF. For the CDR3, the DNA is TGTGCCAGCAGTTTCTCAGGGGCCCCTGAAGCTTTCTTT.

This clonotype has only one observation. The V gene is TRBV2, the J gene TRBJ2-6; D may correspond to TRBD1 or TRBD2 (5 bases each). This CDR3 contains 13 residues. The germline CDR1 and CDR2 sequences are SNHLY and FYNNEI. The V gene lost 10 bases and the J gene lost 2 bases, with 9 bases spanning the gap. CDR3 protein: CANGDAGANVLTF. CDR3 DNA sequence: TGTGCCAACGGGGACGCTGGGGCCAACGTCCTGACTTTC.

The rearrangement joins TRBV10-3 to TRBJ1-2, with 7 bases aligning to TRBD1. V lost 0 bases, J lost 10 bases, and 5 bases stayed unmatched. Per the germline V gene, CDR1 is ENHRY and CDR2 is SYGVKD. The CDR3 length is 13 residues. The CDR3 bases are TGTGCCATCAGTGAGTCGAGGGACAGAGCCTACACCTTC. Translated: CAISESRDRAYTF.